This T cell receptor beta chain stems from a study of cytomegalovirus exposure and HLA in healthy donors. A multiplex PCR was run with 60 Vbeta primers and 13 Jbeta primers. Clones were sequenced by immunoSEQ multiplex PCR, and TCRdb holds only the in-frame ones, with some missing. The data hold 200,000 to 250,000 clones, with roughly four fifths observed a single time. Findings of the study overall: Within a later analysis, the majority of CMV-associated TCR beta chains appeared HLA-restricted. Most TCR sequences were seen very rarely across donors, but some public TCRs occurred in many. There were a few CMV-associated chains whose specificity for CMV antigens was confirmed in vitro.

Notes on this clone: What it recognizes is unknown.

The sequenced sample was PBMCs. This clonotype was sampled from a girl aged 2 to 9 in good health and CMV-seronegative.

CDR3 region: CASTAGHYGYTF. Here the CDR3 DNA reads TGTGCCAGCACGGCGGGACACTATGGCTACACCTTC. The V call is TRBV6-5, the J call TRBJ1-2, with D tentatively TRBD1 (5 bases). Deletions cut 7 bases from V and 3 bases from J, with 9 bases between. The CDR3 is 12 residues long. Germline V lookup: CDR1 MNHEY, CDR2 SVGAGI.